A selection of T cell receptor beta chains follows, all from one sample in a study of cytomegalovirus exposure and HLA in healthy donors. Method: immunoSEQ multiplex PCR; TCRdb's copy keeps in-frame clones and lacks some. The repertoire includes roughly 120,000 clones, about 78% of them detected once, and roughly 8.2% sits in the top ten. What was sequenced was PBMCs. The receptors originated from a woman between 40 and 55 years old in good health and CMV-seropositive. CDR3s include the opening cysteine and the closing phenylalanine or tryptophan.

>TRBJ2-7|TRBV6-1
CASRWDRQSYEQYF
>TRBJ2-2|TRBV5-1
CASSLVPDTGELFF
>TRBJ2-7|TRBV19
CASSMVPGYEQYF
>TRBJ2-2|TRBV5-4
CASSHPPGTGAGVGELFF
>TRBJ2-7|TRBV7-2
CASSYPGQAGYEQYF
>TRBJ2-3|TRBV4-3
CASSQGIQGQGARDTQYF
>TRBJ2-7|TRBV7-2
CASSLVSSNYEQYF
>TRBJ1-1|TRBV7-3
CASSGQGRAEAFF
>TRBJ1-6|TRBV5-8
CASSLGGQINSPLHF
>TRBJ2-1|TRBV5-4
CASSPASGRYYNEQFF
>TRBJ1-4|TRBV9
CASSATGGTNEKLFF
>TRBJ2-7|TRBV6-4
CASLKPKLTTYEQYF
>TRBJ1-1|TRBV13
CAGSLVGGNTEAFF
>TRBJ1-3|TRBV2
CASNIPGTGNTIYF
>TRBJ1-1|TRBV19
CASSRDRARQNTEAFF
>TRBJ1-1|TRBV29-1
CSALYPGDTEAFF
>TRBJ1-1|TRBV10-3
CAISDGDRNAEAFF
>TRBJ2-2|TRBV4-3
CASSPRESGGNTGELFF